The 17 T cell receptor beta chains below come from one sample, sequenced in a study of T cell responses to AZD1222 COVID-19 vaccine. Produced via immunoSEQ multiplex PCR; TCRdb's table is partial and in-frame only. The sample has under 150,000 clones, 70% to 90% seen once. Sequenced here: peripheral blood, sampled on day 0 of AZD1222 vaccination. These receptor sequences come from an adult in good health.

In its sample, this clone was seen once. The CDR3 bases are TGTGCCATCAGGCCACAGGGAGCTAACTATGGCTACACCTTC. Its protein is CAIRPQGANYGYTF. This chain uses TRBV10-3 with TRBJ1-2; D might be TRBD1 (6 bases). Germline V lookup: CDR1 ENHRY, CDR2 SYGVKD. The CDR3 is 14 amino acids. V was pared by 6 bases and J by 0 bases, with 11 bases between.

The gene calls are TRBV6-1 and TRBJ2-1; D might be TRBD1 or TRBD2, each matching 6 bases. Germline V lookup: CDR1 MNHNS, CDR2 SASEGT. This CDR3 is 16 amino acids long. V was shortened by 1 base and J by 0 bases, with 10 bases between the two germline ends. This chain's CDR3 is CASSEDGGGSYNEQFF. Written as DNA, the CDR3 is TGTGCCAGCAGTGAAGATGGAGGGGGCTCCTACAATGAGCAGTTCTTC.

CDR3 sequence (DNA): TGCGCCAGCAGCCGCGAACAGGACAGGGGGTTTTATGAGCAGTACTTC. It encodes CASSREQDRGFYEQYF. The rearrangement links TRBV4-1 to TRBJ2-7; TRBD1 matches 10 bases. The CDR3 consists of 16 residues. The junction had 13 bases not matched to a gene; V was cut back by 4 bases and J by 7 bases. Germline CDR1 and CDR2: MGHRA and YSYEKL.

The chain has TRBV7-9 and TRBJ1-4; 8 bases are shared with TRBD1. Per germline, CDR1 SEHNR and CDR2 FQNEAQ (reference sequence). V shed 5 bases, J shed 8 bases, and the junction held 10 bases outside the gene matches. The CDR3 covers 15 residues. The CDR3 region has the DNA TGTGCCAGCAGCGCGTCAGGGGGCGCGGGAGAAAAACTGTTTTTT. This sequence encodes CASSASGGAGEKLFF. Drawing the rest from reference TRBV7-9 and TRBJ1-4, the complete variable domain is DTGVSQNPRHKITKRGQNVTFRCDPISEHNRLYWYRQTLGQGPEFLTYFQNEAQLEKSRLLSDRFSAERPKGSFSTLEIQRTEQGDSAMYLCASSASGGAGEKLFFGSGTQLSVL.

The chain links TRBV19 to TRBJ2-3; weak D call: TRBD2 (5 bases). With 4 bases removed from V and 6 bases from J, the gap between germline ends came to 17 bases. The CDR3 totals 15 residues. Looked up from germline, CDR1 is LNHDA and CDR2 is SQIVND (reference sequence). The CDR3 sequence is CASSSSRVAHDTQYF. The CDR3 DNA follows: TGTGCCAGTAGTAGCTCGAGGGTGGCTCACGATACGCAGTATTTT.

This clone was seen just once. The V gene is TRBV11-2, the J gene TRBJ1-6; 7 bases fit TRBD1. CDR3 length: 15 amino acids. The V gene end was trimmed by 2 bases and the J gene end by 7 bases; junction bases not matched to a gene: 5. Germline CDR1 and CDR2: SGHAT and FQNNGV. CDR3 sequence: CASSLRTGRNSPLHF. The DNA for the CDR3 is TGTGCCAGCAGCTTAAGGACAGGCAGGAATTCACCCCTCCACTTT.

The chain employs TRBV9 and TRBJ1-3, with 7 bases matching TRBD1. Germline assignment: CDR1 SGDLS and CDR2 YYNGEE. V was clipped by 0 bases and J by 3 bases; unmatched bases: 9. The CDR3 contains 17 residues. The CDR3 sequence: CASSVGGQITVGNTIYF. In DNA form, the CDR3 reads TGTGCCAGCAGCGTAGGGGGACAGATAACCGTTGGAAACACCATATATTTT.

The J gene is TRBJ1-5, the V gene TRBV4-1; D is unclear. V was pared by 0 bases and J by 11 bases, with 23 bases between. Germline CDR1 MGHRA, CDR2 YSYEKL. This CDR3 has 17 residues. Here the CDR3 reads CASSQEGRAGRTGSQHF. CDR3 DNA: TGCGCCAGCAGCCAAGAAGGGAGGGCCGGACGTACGGGGTCCCAGCATTTT.

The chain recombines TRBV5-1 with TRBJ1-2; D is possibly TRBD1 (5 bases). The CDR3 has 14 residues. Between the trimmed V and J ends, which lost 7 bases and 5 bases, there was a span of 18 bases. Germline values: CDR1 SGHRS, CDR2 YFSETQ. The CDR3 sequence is CASGQGDGLYGYTF. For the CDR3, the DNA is TGCGCCAGCGGCCAAGGGGACGGTCTATATGGCTACACCTTC.

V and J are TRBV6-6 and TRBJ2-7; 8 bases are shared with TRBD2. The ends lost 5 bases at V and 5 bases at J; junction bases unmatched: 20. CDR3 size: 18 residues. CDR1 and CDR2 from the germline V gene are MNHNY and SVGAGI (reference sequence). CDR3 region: CASSPPPGQVGGGHEQYF. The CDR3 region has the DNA TGTGCCAGCAGTCCCCCCCCGGGACAAGTCGGGGGGGGCCACGAGCAGTACTTC.

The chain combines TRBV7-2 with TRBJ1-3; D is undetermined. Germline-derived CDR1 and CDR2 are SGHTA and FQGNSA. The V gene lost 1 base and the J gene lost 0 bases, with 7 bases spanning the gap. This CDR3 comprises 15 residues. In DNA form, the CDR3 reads TGTGCCAGCAGCTTAGAAGGGTACTCTGGAAACACCATATATTTT. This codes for CASSLEGYSGNTIYF.

The CDR3 sequence is CASSSGPRDTWAAFF. The CDR3 nucleotides read TGTGCCAGCAGCTCGGGGCCAAGGGACACTTGGGCAGCTTTCTTT. The chain recombines TRBV6-5 with TRBJ1-1, with a tentative D call TRBD1 (6 bases). The CDR3 sequence is 15 residues long. Germline CDR1 is MNHEY and CDR2 is SVGAGI. With 6 bases removed from V and 10 bases from J, the gap between germline ends came to 24 bases.

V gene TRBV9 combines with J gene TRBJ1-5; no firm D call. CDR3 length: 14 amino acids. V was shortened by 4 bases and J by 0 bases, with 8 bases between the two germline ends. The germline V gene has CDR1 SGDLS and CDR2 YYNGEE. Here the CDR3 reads CASSPSDSNQPQHF. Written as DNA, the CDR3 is TGTGCCAGCAGCCCGAGTGATAGCAATCAGCCCCAGCATTTT. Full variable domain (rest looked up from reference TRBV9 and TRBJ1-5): DSGVTQTPKHLITATGQRVTLRCSPRSGDLSVYWYQQSLDQGLQFLIQYYNGEERAKGNILERFSAQQFPDLHSELNLSSLELGDSALYFCASSPSDSNQPQHFGDGTRLSIL.

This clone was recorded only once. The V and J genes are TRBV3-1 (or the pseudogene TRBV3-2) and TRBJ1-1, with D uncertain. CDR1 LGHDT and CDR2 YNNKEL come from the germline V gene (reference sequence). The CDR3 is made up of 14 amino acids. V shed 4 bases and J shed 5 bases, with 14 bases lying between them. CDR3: CASSLLLGETEAFF. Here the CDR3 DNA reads TGTGCCAGCAGCCTCCTGCTGGGAGAGACTGAAGCTTTCTTT.

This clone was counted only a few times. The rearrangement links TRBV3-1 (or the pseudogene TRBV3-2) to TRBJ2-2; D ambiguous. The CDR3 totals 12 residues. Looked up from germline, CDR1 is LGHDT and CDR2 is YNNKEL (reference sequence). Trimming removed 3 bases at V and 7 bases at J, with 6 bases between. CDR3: CASSHLSGELFF. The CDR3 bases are TGTGCCAGCAGCCATCTCAGCGGGGAGCTGTTTTTT.

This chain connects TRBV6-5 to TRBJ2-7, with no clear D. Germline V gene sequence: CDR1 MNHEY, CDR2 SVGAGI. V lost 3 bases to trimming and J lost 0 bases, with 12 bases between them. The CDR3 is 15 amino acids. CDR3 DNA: TGTGCCAGCAGTTATTCTCGACCGAGCTCCTACGAGCAGTACTTC. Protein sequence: CASSYSRPSSYEQYF.

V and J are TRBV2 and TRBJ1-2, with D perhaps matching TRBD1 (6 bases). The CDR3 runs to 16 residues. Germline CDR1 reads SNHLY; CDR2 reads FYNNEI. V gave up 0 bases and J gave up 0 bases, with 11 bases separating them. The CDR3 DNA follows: TGTGCCAGCAGTGAAGCGCAAGGGGGGCCTAACTATGGCTACACCTTC. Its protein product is CASSEAQGGPNYGYTF. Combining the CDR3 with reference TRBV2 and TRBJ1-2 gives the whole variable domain EPEVTQTPSHQVTQMGQEVILRCVPISNHLYFYWYRQILGQKVEFLVSFYNNEISEKSEIFDDQFSVERPDGSNFTLKIRSTKLEDSAMYFCASSEAQGGPNYGYTFGSGTRLTVV.